The entry below gives a single TCR beta chain sequence along with its context. The sample originates from a study of blood T cell repertoires in COVID-19. Overall study: The United States, Italy and Spain were the sources of the acute and convalescent COVID-19 samples.

In the original processing: The authors estimated nucleated cell counts from reference gene primer amplification. Using immunoSEQ multiplex PCR, the repertoire was profiled, and TCRdb retains in-frame clones only, with some absent. V, J and clone size are those of that table, while D and trimming were read from the DNA. The data show some 200,000 clones, approximately 80% seen once. This CDR3 region has 16 residues. V lost 4 bases and J lost 2; bases outside the gene matches: 9. Per germline, CDR1 MNHEY and CDR2 SVGAGI. Enrollees, about 18 to 90 years old, lived in 24 US areas. Participant-given clinical history determined each cohort assignment.

The sequencing input was PBMCs or T cells enriched from blood (not recorded which). This TCR was sampled from a woman aged 40-49 years with acute COVID-19. The V call is TRBV6-5, the J call TRBJ1-2; 8 bases agree with TRBD1. This chain's CDR3 is CASSFSYRGGNYGYTF. In nucleotides, the CDR3 is TGTGCCAGCAGTTTTTCCTACAGGGGGGGGAACTATGGCTACACCTTC.